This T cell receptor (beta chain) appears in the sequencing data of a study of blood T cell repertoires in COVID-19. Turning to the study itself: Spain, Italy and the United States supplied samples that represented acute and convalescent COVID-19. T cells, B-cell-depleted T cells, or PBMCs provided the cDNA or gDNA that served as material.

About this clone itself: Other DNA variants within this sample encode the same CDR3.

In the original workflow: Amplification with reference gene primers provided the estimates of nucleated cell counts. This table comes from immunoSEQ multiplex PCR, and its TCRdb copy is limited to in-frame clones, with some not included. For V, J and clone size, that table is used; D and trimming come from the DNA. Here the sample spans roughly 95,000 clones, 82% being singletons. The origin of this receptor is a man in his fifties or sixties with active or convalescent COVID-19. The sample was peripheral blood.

The CDR3 sequence: CSARSYNEQFF. CDR3 DNA sequence: TGCAGTGCTAGATCTTACAATGAGCAGTTCTTC. V and J are TRBV20-1 and TRBJ2-1; D call uncertain. Between the trimmed V and J ends, which lost 2 bases and 4 bases, there was a span of 3 bases. This CDR3 contains 11 residues. CDR1 and CDR2 from the germline V gene are DFQATT and SNEGSKA (reference sequence).